This T cell receptor beta chain was captured by sequencing in a study of blood T cells in healthy people across ages. The use of a sample-barcoded 5' primer and a J-beta primer mix characterized a second PCR of about 7 to 12 cycles. TCRdb used MiXCR to reprocess the 5' RACE reads, holding one entry per CDR3 protein. The repertoire holds more than 1,000,000 distinct CDR3 sequences, with approximately 26% as singletons. This clonotype has a handful of counts. The same specimen was also included in a second study, on T cells of mothers and their children.

Sequencing input: blood. This receptor was identified in a girl aged 2 to 10 in good health.

The CDR3 protein is CASSQGVHEQYF. CDR3 sequence (DNA): TGTGCCAGCAGCCAGGGGGTCCACGAGCAGTACTTC. This chain joins TRBV5-6 and TRBJ2-7; 7 nucleotides agree with TRBD1. The CDR3 runs to 12 residues. Per the germline V gene, CDR1 is SGHDT and CDR2 is YYEEEE. V dropped 4 bases and J dropped 5; count of bases not matched to a gene: 3.